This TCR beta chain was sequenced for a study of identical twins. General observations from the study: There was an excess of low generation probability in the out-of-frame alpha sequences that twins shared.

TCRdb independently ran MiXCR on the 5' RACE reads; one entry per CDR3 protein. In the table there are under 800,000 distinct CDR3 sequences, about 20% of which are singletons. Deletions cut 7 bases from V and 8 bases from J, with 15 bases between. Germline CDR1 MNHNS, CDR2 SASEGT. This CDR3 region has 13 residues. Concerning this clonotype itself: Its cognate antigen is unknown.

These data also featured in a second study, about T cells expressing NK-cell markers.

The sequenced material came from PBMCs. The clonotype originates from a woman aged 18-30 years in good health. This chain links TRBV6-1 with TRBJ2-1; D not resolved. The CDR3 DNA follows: TGTGCCAGCAATACGGGTGGGGTCGATGAGCAGTTCTTC. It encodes CASNTGGVDEQFF.